Shown below are 25 T cell receptor beta chains from a single sample sequenced in a study of naive CD8 T cells in extremely preterm neonates. Measured with immunoSEQ multiplex PCR; TCRdb has only the in-frame clones, and not every one. The repertoire holds around 5,000 clones, with approximately 96% as singletons. Sample: naive CD8+ T cells from blood. The receptors were sampled from a human donor in good health.

V is TRBV6-5 and J is TRBJ1-2; D gene uncertain. The V gene lost 7 bases and the J gene lost 4 bases, with 16 bases spanning the gap. The CDR3 is made up of 14 amino acids. Per germline, CDR1 MNHEY and CDR2 SVGAGI. The CDR3 loop is CASMRATTSYGYTF. CDR3 DNA sequence: TGTGCCAGCATGCGGGCGACTACCTCCTATGGCTACACCTTC.

The chain combines TRBV28 with TRBJ2-2; tentatively, D is TRBD1 (5 bases). Trimming left V 5 bases short and J 8 bases short, with 12 bases between. This CDR3 comprises 13 residues. Germline CDR1 reads MDHEN; CDR2 reads SYDVKM. In DNA, the CDR3 is TGTGCCAGCAGTCTCCCGACAGTTGGGGAGCTGTTTTTT. It translates to CASSLPTVGELFF. Complete variable domain (other parts from reference TRBV28 and TRBJ2-2): DVKVTQSSRYLVKRTGEKVFLECVQDMDHENMFWYRQDPGLGLRLIYFSYDVKMKEKGDIPEGYSVSREKKERFSLILESASTNQTSMYLCASSLPTVGELFFGEGSRLTVL.

This clone showed up just once. This chain joins TRBV6-1 and TRBJ2-7, with 7 bases aligning to TRBD1. The V gene end was trimmed by 9 bases and the J gene end by 2 bases; junction bases not matched to a gene: 7. The CDR3 consists of 13 residues. Germline V gene sequence: CDR1 MNHNS, CDR2 SASEGT. The CDR3: CASKMGQPYEQYF. The CDR3 coding sequence is TGTGCCAGTAAAATGGGACAGCCCTACGAGCAGTACTTC.

This clone showed up just once. The V and J genes are TRBV7-2 and TRBJ1-5; D not resolved. The germline CDR1 and CDR2 sequences are SGHTA and FQGNSA. There are 16 residues in the CDR3. V lost 3 bases and J 1 base, leaving 13 bases between the germline ends. CDR3 coding DNA: TGTGCCAGCAGCTTTAACGGCCGGGAAAGCAATCAGCCCCAGCATTTT. Translation gives CASSFNGRESNQPQHF.

This clone came up once. The rearrangement uses TRBV11-3 and TRBJ2-7; a possible D gene is TRBD2 (5 bases). This CDR3 is 14 amino acids long. Germline-derived CDR1 and CDR2 are SGHNT and YENEEA. Between the trimmed V and J ends, which lost 2 bases and 0 bases, there was a span of 8 bases. Here the CDR3 DNA reads TGTGCCAGCAGCTTAAGCGGATTCTCCTACGAGCAGTACTTC. Translation: CASSLSGFSYEQYF.

This chain joins TRBV7-3 and TRBJ1-1; possibly TRBD1 for D (6 bases). The V end lost 5 bases, the J end lost 1 base, and 26 bases lay between the germline ends. CDR1 is SGHTA, CDR2 FQGTGA, per germline. The CDR3 sequence is 19 residues long. CDR3 sequence reads: CASSVNPRFGGPRNTEAFF. The DNA of the CDR3 is TGTGCCAGCAGCGTAAACCCCCGTTTCGGGGGGCCGCGGAACACTGAAGCTTTCTTT.

This chain connects TRBV5-1 to TRBJ1-2; tentatively, D is TRBD1 (6 bases). The CDR3 has 16 amino acids. Trimming shortened V by 4 bases and J by 4 bases, and 20 bases separated the two germline ends. Germline V gene data show CDR1 as SGHRS and CDR2 as YFSETQ. The CDR3 sequence is CASSPTPDSPFYGYTF. CDR3 nucleotides: TGCGCCAGCAGCCCGACCCCGGACAGCCCCTTCTATGGCTACACCTTC.

This chain connects TRBV5-4 to TRBJ2-7, with 7 bases identical to TRBD2. The CDR3 sequence is 15 residues long. Per germline, CDR1 SGHNT and CDR2 YYREEE (reference sequence). V dropped 4 bases and J dropped 6; count of bases not matched to a gene: 13. Here the CDR3 DNA reads TGTGCCAGCAGCCCGGGGGGAGAGACGGGGCGCGAGCAGTACTTC. Its protein product is CASSPGGETGREQYF.

This chain links TRBV7-8 with TRBJ1-4; no definite D call. CDR1 and CDR2 from the germline V gene are SGHVS and FQNEAQ. This CDR3 comprises 15 residues. Deletions cut 5 bases from V and 5 bases from J, with 15 bases between. CDR3 bases: TGTGCCAGCAGCGCGTCCAGGCGGGGAAATGAAAAACTGTTTTTT. It translates to CASSASRRGNEKLFF.

The J gene is TRBJ2-1, the V gene TRBV27; maybe TRBD2 (5 bases). CDR1 is MNHEY, CDR2 SMNVEV, per germline (reference sequence). With 7 bases removed from V and 5 bases from J, the gap between germline ends came to 27 bases. The CDR3 contains 18 residues. The CDR3 loop is CASTRWAAGRAENNEQFF. The CDR3 DNA follows: TGTGCCAGCACACGGTGGGCAGCAGGTCGAGCGGAGAACAATGAGCAGTTCTTC.

J is TRBJ2-7 and V is TRBV7-2; a possible D gene is TRBD2 (5 bases). V was trimmed by 8 bases and J by 6 bases, leaving 11 bases between them. Per germline, CDR1 SGHTA and CDR2 FQGNSA. The length of the CDR3 is 11 residues. In DNA form, the CDR3 reads TGTGCCAGCGGGGAGTTAGGCGAGCAGTACTTC. Its protein is CASGELGEQYF. The full variable domain, completed using reference TRBV7-2 and TRBJ2-7, is GAGVSQSPSNKVTEKGKDVELRCDPISGHTALYWYRQSLGQGLEFLIYFQGNSAPDKSGLPSDRFSAERTGGSVSTLTIQRTQQEDSAVYLCASGELGEQYFGPGTRLTVT.

The chain employs TRBV2 and TRBJ1-5; D remains ambiguous. The V gene's germline CDR1 is SNHLY and CDR2 FYNNEI. Trimming removed 6 bases at V and 3 bases at J, with 9 bases between. The CDR3 has 13 amino acids. CDR3 region: CASSPEANQPQHF. CDR3 coding DNA: TGTGCCAGCAGCCCCGAGGCCAATCAGCCCCAGCATTTT.

The V call is TRBV10-3, the J call TRBJ2-7; 10 bases map to TRBD2. Germline V CDR1 and CDR2: ENHRY, SYGVKD. This CDR3 region has 16 residues. V lost 3 bases to trimming and J lost 7 bases; unmatched junction nucleotides: 12. CDR3 in DNA: TGTGCCATCAGTGACCACACTAGCGGGACCTGGGGGGAGCAGTACTTC. It yields the protein CAISDHTSGTWGEQYF.

This CDR3 is CASSIDVGAVYEQYF. The DNA for the CDR3 is TGTGCCAGTAGTATAGATGTGGGGGCGGTCTACGAGCAGTACTTC. The chain has TRBV19 and TRBJ2-7, with a weak D call TRBD1 (6 bases). Trimming shortened V by 0 bases and J by 3 bases, and 12 bases separated the two germline ends. Germline loops: CDR1 LNHDA, CDR2 SQIVND (reference sequence). The CDR3 consists of 15 residues.

The V gene is TRBV7-2, the J gene TRBJ1-5; 7 nucleotides agree with TRBD1. The CDR3 length is 17 residues. V was clipped by 5 bases and J by 0 bases; unmatched bases: 10. CDR1 is SGHTA and CDR2 is FQGNSA in the germline V gene. The CDR3 DNA is TGTGCCAGCAGCACGAGACAGGGACGCAATAGCAATCAGCCCCAGCATTTT. This codes for CASSTRQGRNSNQPQHF.

The CDR3 region is CASSEWGRATYEQYF. The CDR3 nucleotides read TGTGCCAGCAGTGAATGGGGCAGGGCCACCTACGAGCAGTACTTC. The chain is built from TRBV2 and TRBJ2-7; perhaps TRBD1 as D (5 bases). Germline CDR1 SNHLY, CDR2 FYNNEI. The CDR3 totals 15 residues. V dropped 2 bases and J dropped 2 bases, with 13 bases sitting between them.

This clone was seen only once. The chain links TRBV6-6 to TRBJ1-6; TRBD1 aligns across 10 bases. J lost 7 bases, V lost 6 bases, and 9 bases had no gene match. This CDR3 region has 16 residues. Germline V gene data show CDR1 as MNHNY and CDR2 as SVGAGI (reference sequence). The CDR3 DNA is TGTGCCAGCAGACTACCGGGACAGGGGAGAAATTCACCCCTCCACTTT. Protein sequence: CASRLPGQGRNSPLHF.

This clone was observed a single time. The V call is TRBV19, the J call TRBJ1-5, with a weak D call TRBD1 (5 bases). The germline V and J ends were trimmed by 4 bases and 0 bases, with 19 bases remaining between them. Germline CDR1 and CDR2: LNHDA and SQIVND (reference sequence). The length of the CDR3 is 18 residues. The CDR3: CASSTPGGGRYSNQPQHF. The CDR3 DNA sequence: TGTGCCAGTAGTACCCCCGGGGGAGGCCGGTATAGCAATCAGCCCCAGCATTTT. Together with reference TRBV19 and TRBJ1-5, the CDR3 gives the full variable domain: DGGITQSPKYLFRKEGQNVTLSCEQNLNHDAMYWYRQDPGQGLRLIYYSQIVNDFQKGDIAEGYSVSREKKESFPLTVTSAQKNPTAFYLCASSTPGGGRYSNQPQHFGDGTRLSIL.

CDR3 sequence (DNA): TGTGCCAGCAGTTTACGACAGTTACAGCCCCAGCATTTT. This translates into CASSLRQLQPQHF. This chain uses TRBV27 with TRBJ1-5; weak D call: TRBD1 (5 bases). V was clipped by 2 bases and J by 7 bases, with 9 bases between them. The length of the CDR3 is 13 residues. Germline V gives CDR1 MNHEY, CDR2 SMNVEV (reference sequence).

The genes are TRBV7-2 and TRBJ2-5; D is possibly TRBD1 (5 bases). From germline, CDR1 is SGHTA and CDR2 FQGNSA. The length of the CDR3 is 13 residues. The ends were cut back, 1 base at V and 5 bases at J, with 8 bases in the middle. CDR3 bases: TGTGCCAGCAGCTTAGGGGGCTGGGAGACCCAGTACTTC. This encodes CASSLGGWETQYF.

The chain has TRBV2 and TRBJ1-5; TRBD1 matches 7 bases. The V and J ends lost 11 bases and 6 bases, in that order; junction bases with no gene match: 10. The CDR3 consists of 13 residues. CDR1 is SNHLY, CDR2 FYNNEI, per germline. The CDR3 is CAGNRGLGQPQHF. CDR3 in DNA: TGTGCCGGTAACAGGGGACTGGGTCAGCCCCAGCATTTT.

The CDR3 nucleotides are TGTGCCAGCAGCTTCATGCTAGCGGGCCCATACAATGAGCAGTTCTTC. This codes for CASSFMLAGPYNEQFF. The V and J genes are TRBV6-6 and TRBJ2-1; 8 nucleotides agree with TRBD2. The junction had 11 bases not matched to a gene; V was cut back by 6 bases and J by 4 bases. Germline loops: CDR1 MNHNY, CDR2 SVGAGI (reference sequence). The CDR3 runs 16 residues.

CDR3 DNA sequence: TGTGCCAGCAGCTTAGCTCGGGGGGGGCCTTCCTTTGAGCAGTTCTTC. It specifies CASSLARGGPSFEQFF. The chain recombines TRBV11-2 with TRBJ2-1, with 8 bases aligning to TRBD2. This CDR3 spans 16 amino acids. In germline, CDR1 is SGHAT, CDR2 FQNNGV. Trimming at V came to 1 base and at J to 9 bases, leaving 11 bases not matched to a gene.

The gene calls are TRBV5-1 and TRBJ2-3; D perhaps matches TRBD1 (6 bases). Germline loops: CDR1 SGHRS, CDR2 YFSETQ. The CDR3 consists of 15 residues. The ends were cut back, 5 bases at V and 4 bases at J, with 17 bases in the middle. The CDR3 region is CASSSSGVSSDTQYF. The CDR3 region has the DNA TGCGCCAGCAGTTCCTCAGGGGTTTCGTCAGATACGCAGTATTTT.

The V and J genes are TRBV6-5 and TRBJ1-4; TRBD1 matches at 9 bases. CDR3 length: 14 amino acids. The V gene's germline CDR1 is MNHEY and CDR2 SVGAGI. Trimming at V came to 6 bases and at J to 7 bases, leaving 6 bases not matched to a gene. The CDR3 coding sequence is TGTGCCAGCAGAGGGGACAGGGCTAGTGAAAAACTGTTTTTT. Translation: CASRGDRASEKLFF.